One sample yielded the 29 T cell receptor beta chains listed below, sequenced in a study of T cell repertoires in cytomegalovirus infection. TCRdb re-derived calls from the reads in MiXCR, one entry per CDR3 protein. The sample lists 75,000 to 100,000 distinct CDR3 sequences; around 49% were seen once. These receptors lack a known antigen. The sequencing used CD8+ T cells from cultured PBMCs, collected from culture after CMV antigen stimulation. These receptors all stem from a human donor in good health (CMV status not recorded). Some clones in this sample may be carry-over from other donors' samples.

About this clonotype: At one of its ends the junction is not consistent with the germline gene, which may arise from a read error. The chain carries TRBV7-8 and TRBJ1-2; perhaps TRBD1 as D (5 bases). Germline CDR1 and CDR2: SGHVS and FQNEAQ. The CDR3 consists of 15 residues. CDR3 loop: CSSSLVGGSLYGYTF. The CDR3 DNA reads TGTTCCAGCAGCTTAGTGGGGGGGAGCCTCTATGGCTACACCTTC.

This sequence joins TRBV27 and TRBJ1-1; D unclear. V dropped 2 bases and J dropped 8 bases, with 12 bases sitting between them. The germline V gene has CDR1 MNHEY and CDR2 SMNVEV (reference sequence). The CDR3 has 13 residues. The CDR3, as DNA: TGTGCCAGCAGTTTAACGGGCCCTCCCGAAGCTTTCTTT. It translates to CASSLTGPPEAFF.

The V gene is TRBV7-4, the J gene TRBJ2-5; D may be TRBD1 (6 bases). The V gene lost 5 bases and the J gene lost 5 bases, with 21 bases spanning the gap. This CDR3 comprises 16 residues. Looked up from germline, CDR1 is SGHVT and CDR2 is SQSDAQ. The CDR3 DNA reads TGTGCCAGCAGCCCAGAGGCTGGACAGCGGTGGGAGACCCAGTACTTC. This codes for CASSPEAGQRWETQYF.

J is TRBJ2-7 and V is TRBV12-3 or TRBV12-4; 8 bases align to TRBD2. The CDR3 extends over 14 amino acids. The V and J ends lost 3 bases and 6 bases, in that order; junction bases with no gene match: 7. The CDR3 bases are TGTGCCAGCAGTTTCCGGGAGGGCCTCGTCGAGCAGTACTTC. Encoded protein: CASSFREGLVEQYF.

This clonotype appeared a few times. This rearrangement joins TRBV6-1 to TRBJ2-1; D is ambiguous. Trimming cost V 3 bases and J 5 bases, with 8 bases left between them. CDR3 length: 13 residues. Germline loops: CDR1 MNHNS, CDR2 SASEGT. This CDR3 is CASSDTFNNEQFF. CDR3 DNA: TGTGCCAGCAGTGATACATTTAACAATGAGCAGTTCTTC.

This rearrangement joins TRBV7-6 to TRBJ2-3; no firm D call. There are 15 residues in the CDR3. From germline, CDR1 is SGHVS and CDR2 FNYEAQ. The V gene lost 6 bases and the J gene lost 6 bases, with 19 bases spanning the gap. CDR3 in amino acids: CASSSPYSIRDTQYF. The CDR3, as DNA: TGTGCCAGCAGTTCTCCCTATTCCATACGGGATACGCAGTATTTT.

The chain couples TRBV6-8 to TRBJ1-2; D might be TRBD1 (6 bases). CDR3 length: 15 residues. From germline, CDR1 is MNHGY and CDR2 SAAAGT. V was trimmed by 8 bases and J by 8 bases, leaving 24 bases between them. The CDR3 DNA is TGTGCCAGCTGTCTCCTGGGGGCTTGTTTCGGCGGCTACACCTTC. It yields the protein CASCLLGACFGGYTF.

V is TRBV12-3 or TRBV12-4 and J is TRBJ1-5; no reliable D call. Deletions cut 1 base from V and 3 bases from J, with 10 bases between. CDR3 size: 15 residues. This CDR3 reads CASSLGTFDNQPQHF. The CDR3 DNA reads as TGTGCCAGCAGTTTAGGGACCTTTGACAATCAGCCCCAGCATTTT.

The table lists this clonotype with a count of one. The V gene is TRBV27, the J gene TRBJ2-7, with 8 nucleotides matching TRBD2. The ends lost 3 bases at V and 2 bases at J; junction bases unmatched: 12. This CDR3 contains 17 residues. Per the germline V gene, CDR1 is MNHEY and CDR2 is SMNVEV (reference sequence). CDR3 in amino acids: CASSFIGGLAGPYEQYF. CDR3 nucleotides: TGTGCCAGCAGTTTCATCGGAGGGCTAGCGGGCCCCTACGAGCAGTACTTC.

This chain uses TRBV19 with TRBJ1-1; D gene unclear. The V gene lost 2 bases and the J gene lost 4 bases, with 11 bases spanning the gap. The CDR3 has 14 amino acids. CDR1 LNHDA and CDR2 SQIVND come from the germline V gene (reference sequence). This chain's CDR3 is CASSITEEGTEAFF. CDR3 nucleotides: TGTGCCAGTAGTATAACCGAAGAGGGCACTGAAGCTTTCTTT.

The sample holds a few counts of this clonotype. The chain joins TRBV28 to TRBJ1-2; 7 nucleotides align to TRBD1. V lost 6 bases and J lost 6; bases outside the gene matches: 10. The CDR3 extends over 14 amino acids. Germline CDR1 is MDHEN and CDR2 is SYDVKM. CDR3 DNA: TGTGCCAGCAGCTCTCTTGGGACAGAGGATGGCTACACCTTC. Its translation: CASSSLGTEDGYTF.

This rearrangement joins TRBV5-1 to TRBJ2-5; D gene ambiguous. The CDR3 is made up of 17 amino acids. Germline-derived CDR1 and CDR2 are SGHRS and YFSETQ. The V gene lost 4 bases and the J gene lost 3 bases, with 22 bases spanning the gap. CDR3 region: CASSIARPLMEEETQYF. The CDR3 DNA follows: TGCGCCAGCAGCATAGCCCGTCCATTAATGGAAGAAGAGACCCAGTACTTC.

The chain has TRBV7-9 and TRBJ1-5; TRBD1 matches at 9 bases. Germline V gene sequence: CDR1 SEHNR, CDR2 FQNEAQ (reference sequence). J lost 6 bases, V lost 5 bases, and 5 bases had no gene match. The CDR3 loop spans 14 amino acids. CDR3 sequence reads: CASSPTGGGQPQHF. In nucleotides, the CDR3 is TGTGCCAGCAGCCCGACAGGGGGGGGTCAGCCCCAGCATTTT.

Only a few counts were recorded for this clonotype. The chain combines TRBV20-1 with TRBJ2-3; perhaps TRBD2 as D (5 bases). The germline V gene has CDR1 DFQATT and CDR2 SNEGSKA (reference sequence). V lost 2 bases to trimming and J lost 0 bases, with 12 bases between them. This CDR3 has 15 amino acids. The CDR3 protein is CSARLRRMSTDTQYF. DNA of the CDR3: TGCAGTGCTAGATTGAGGAGGATGAGCACAGATACGCAGTATTTT.

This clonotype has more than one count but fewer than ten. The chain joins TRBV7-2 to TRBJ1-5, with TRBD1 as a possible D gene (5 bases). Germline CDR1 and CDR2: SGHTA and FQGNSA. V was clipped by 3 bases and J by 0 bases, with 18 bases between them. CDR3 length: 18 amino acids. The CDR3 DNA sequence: TGTGCCAGCAGCTTGGGCCTGGACACGAGCTATAGCAATCAGCCCCAGCATTTT. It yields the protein CASSLGLDTSYSNQPQHF. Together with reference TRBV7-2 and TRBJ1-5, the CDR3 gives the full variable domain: GAGVSQSPSNKVTEKGKDVELRCDPISGHTALYWYRQSLGQGLEFLIYFQGNSAPDKSGLPSDRFSAERTGGSVSTLTIQRTQQEDSAVYLCASSLGLDTSYSNQPQHFGDGTRLSIL.

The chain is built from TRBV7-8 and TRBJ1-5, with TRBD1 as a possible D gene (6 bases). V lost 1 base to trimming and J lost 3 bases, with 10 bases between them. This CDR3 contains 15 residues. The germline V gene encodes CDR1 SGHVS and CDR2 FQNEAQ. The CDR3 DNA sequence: TGTGCCAGCAGCTTAGGTTGGGGGCCCAATCAGCCCCAGCATTTT. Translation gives CASSLGWGPNQPQHF.

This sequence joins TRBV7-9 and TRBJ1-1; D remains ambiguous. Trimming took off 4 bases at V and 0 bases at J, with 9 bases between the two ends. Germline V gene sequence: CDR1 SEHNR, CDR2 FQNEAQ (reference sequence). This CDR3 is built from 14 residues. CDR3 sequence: CASSSQSLNTEAFF. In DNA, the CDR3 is TGTGCCAGCAGCTCACAAAGTCTGAACACTGAAGCTTTCTTT.

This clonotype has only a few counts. The CDR3 region is CASSSPETAGVRETQYF. The CDR3 bases are TGTGCCAGCAGCTCCCCAGAGACAGCGGGAGTCAGGGAGACCCAGTACTTC. The chain employs TRBV7-9 and TRBJ2-5; 8 bases align to TRBD2. The CDR3 has 17 residues. V lost 4 bases, J lost 5 bases, and 15 bases stayed unmatched. Germline-derived CDR1 and CDR2 are SEHNR and FQNEAQ (reference sequence).

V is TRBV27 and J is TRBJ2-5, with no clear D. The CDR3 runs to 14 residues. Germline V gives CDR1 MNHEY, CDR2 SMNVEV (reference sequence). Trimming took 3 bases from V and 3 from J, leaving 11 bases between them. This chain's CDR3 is CASSFGTAKETQYF. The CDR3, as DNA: TGTGCCAGCAGTTTCGGAACAGCAAAAGAGACCCAGTACTTC.

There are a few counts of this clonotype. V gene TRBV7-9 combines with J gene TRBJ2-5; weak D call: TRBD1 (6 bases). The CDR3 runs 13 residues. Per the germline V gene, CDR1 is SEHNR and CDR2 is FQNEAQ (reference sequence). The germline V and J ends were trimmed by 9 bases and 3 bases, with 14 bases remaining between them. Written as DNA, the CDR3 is TGTGCCAGTTCTGGGGGCGGTAAAGAGACCCAGTACTTC. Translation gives CASSGGGKETQYF.

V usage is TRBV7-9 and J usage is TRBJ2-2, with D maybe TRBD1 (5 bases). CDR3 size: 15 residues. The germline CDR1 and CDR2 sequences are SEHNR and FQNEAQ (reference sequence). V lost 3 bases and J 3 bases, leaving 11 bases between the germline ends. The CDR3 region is CASSFKGRYTGELFF. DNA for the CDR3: TGTGCCAGCAGCTTTAAGGGGCGATACACCGGGGAGCTGTTTTTT.

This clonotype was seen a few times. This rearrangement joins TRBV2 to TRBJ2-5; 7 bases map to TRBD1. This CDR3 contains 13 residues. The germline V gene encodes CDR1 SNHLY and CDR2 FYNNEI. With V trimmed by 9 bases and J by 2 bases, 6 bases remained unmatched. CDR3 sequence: CARYPGQQETQYF. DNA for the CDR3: TGTGCCAGATATCCGGGACAGCAAGAGACCCAGTACTTC.

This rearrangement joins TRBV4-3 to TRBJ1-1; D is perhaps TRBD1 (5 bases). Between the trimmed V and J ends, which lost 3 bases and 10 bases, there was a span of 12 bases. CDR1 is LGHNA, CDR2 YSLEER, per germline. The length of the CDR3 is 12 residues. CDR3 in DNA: TGCGCCAGCAGCCAGGGGGGAGGGAGAGCTTTCTTT. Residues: CASSQGGGRAFF.

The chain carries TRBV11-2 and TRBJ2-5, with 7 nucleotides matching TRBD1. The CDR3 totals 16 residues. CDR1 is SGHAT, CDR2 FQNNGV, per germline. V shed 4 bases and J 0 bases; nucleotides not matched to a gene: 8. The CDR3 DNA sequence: TGTGCCAGCAGCTCCGACAGGGTGGAGTACCAAGAGACCCAGTACTTC. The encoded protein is CASSSDRVEYQETQYF.

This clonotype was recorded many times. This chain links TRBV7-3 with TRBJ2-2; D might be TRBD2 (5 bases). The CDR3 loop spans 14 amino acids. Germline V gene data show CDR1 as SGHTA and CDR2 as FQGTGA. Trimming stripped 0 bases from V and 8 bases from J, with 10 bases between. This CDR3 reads CASSLTAGTGELFF. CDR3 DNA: TGTGCCAGCAGCTTAACGGCGGGTACGGGGGAGCTGTTTTTT.

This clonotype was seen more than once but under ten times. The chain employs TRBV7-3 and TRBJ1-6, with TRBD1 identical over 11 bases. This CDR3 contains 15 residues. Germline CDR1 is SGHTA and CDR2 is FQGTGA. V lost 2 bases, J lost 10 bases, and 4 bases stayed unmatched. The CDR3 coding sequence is TGTGCCAGCAGCTTATCCTGGACAGGGGGCTCACCCCTCCACTTT. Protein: CASSLSWTGGSPLHF.

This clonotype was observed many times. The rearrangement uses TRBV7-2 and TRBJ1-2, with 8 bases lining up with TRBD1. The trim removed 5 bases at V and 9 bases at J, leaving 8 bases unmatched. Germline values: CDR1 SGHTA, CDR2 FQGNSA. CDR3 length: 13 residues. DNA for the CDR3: TGTGCCAGCAGCCCGGACAGGGTGAATCGCTACACCTTC. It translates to CASSPDRVNRYTF.

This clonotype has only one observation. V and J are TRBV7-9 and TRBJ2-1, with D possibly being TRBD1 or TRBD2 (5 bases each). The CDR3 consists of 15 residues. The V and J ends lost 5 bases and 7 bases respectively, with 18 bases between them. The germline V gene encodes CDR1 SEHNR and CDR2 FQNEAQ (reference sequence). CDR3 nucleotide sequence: TGTGCCAGCAGCCCTGCGTCAGGGACCGCTAATGAGCAGTTCTTC. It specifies CASSPASGTANEQFF.

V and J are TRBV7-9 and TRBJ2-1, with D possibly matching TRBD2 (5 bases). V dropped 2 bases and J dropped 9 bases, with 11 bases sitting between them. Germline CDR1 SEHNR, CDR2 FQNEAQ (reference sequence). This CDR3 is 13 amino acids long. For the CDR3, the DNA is TGTGCCAGCAGCTTACCCACTAGTGGTGAGCAGTTCTTC. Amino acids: CASSLPTSGEQFF.